A selection of T cell receptor beta chains follows, all from one sample in a study of T cells expressing NK-cell markers. With the 5' RACE reads reprocessed, TCRdb shows one record per CDR3 protein and no DNA. Here the sample table reports some 500,000 distinct CDR3 sequences. Sequencing was performed on blood T cells: a sorted CD56 or NKG2C T cell subset, CD4+ or CD8+ T cells, or bulk PBMC T cells (not recorded which). Every receptor here comes from a woman aged 45 to 65 in good health. CDR3s include the opening cysteine and the closing phenylalanine or tryptophan. The order of the fields is J gene, V gene, CDR3 protein.

TRBJ1-3,TRBV29-1,CSVGQGAVSGNTIYF
TRBJ2-1,TRBV29-1,CSARGSGRGYNEQFF
TRBJ2-7,TRBV3-1,CASIAGVGYEQYF
TRBJ1-2,TRBV19,CATLRGRGAKSGGYTF
TRBJ2-5,TRBV7-7,CASSLAGRGEETQYF
TRBJ1-2,TRBV21-1,CASSRIWTDYGYTF
TRBJ2-7,TRBV6-6,CASSYLPYEQYF
TRBJ1-1,TRBV7-2,CASSLQGKSTEAFF
TRBJ2-7,TRBV3-1,CASSQFSGSYEQYF
TRBJ2-3,TRBV27,CASSSNKLPAGPKDDTQYF